This is a list of T cell receptor beta chains from one sample in a study of CD8 T cells in Susac syndrome. TCRdb independently ran MiXCR on the immunoSEQ multiplex PCR reads; one entry per CDR3 protein. The table shows about 110,000 distinct CDR3 sequences, with 95% to 98% occurring only once. The source material was CD4+ T cells from PBMCs. The receptors stem from a human donor in good health. Both conserved end residues are part of each CDR3. Fields, in order: J gene, D gene, V gene, clone size, CDR3 protein, CDR3 DNA. D genes are given only for firm matches. Clone size, where shown, is once, few, many, or a class for clones that have expanded.

J: TRBJ2-3
D: -
V: TRBV9
size: -
CDR3: CASSETGTTDTQYF
DNA: TGTGCCAGCAGCGAGACGGGGACCACAGATACGCAGTATTTT

J: TRBJ2-7
D: -
V: TRBV5-1
size: -
CDR3: CASRDGRTYEQYF
DNA: TGCGCCAGCCGGGACGGGCGGACCTACGAGCAGTACTTC

J: TRBJ2-1
D: TRBD1
V: TRBV5-6
size: -
CDR3: CASSLPDRASNEQFF
DNA: TGTGCCAGCAGCTTGCCGGACAGGGCTTCCAATGAGCAGTTCTTC

J: TRBJ1-5
D: TRBD1
V: TRBV19
size: -
CDR3: CASSIPGTGVLPQHF
DNA: TGTGCCAGTAGTATACCCGGGACAGGGGTGCTGCCCCAGCATTTT

J: TRBJ2-2
D: -
V: TRBV3-1
size: -
CDR3: CASSQTGNTGELFF
DNA: TGTGCCAGCAGCCAAACCGGGAACACCGGGGAGCTGTTTTTT

J: TRBJ1-1
D: -
V: TRBV28
size: -
CDR3: CASRGTTKITEAFF
DNA: TGTGCCAGCAGGGGTACAACCAAAATCACTGAAGCTTTCTTT

J: TRBJ2-7
D: -
V: TRBV4-2
size: once
CDR3: CASSQDESSYEQYF
DNA: TGTGCCAGCAGCCAAGACGAAAGCTCCTACGAGCAGTACTTC

J: TRBJ1-1
D: TRBD1
V: TRBV15
size: -
CDR3: CATSREGTGALGTEAFF
DNA: TGTGCCACCAGCAGAGAGGGGACAGGGGCCCTTGGCACTGAAGCTTTCTTT

J: TRBJ2-4
D: TRBD1
V: TRBV12-3/TRBV12-4
size: -
CDR3: CASRPQGKDIQYF
DNA: TGTGCCAGCAGGCCACAGGGGAAGGACATTCAGTACTTC

J: TRBJ2-6
D: -
V: TRBV29-1
size: -
CDR3: CSVGNDGTKANVLTF
DNA: TGCAGCGTTGGGAACGACGGAACAAAGGCCAACGTCCTGACTTTC

J: TRBJ2-7
D: TRBD1
V: TRBV30
size: -
CDR3: CAWSALGRGPSYEQYF
DNA: TGTGCCTGGAGTGCCCTCGGCAGGGGGCCATCCTACGAGCAGTACTTC

J: TRBJ2-2
D: -
V: TRBV7-9
size: -
CDR3: CASSLTHSAGELFF
DNA: TGTGCCAGCAGCCTAACCCACTCGGCCGGGGAGCTGTTTTTT

J: TRBJ2-7
D: -
V: TRBV5-4
size: -
CDR3: CASSKRSVAYEQYF
DNA: TGTGCCAGCAGCAAGAGGTCAGTTGCCTACGAGCAGTACTTC

J: TRBJ1-1
D: -
V: TRBV29-1
size: -
CDR3: CSGMNTEAFF
DNA: TGCAGCGGCATGAACACTGAAGCTTTCTTT

J: TRBJ2-7
D: TRBD2
V: TRBV2
size: once
CDR3: CASIPIRLAGTAEQYF
DNA: TGTGCCAGCATTCCTATCCGACTAGCGGGAACAGCAGAGCAGTACTTC

J: TRBJ2-1
D: -
V: TRBV30
size: -
CDR3: CAWTITPGSNEQFF
DNA: TGTGCCTGGACCATCACCCCCGGTTCCAATGAGCAGTTCTTC

J: TRBJ2-1
D: -
V: TRBV12-3/TRBV12-4
size: -
CDR3: CASSLNEQFF
DNA: TGTGCCAGCTCCCTCAATGAGCAGTTCTTC

J: TRBJ2-1
D: TRBD2
V: TRBV5-4
size: -
CDR3: CASRGTSGFSSYNEQFF
DNA: TGTGCCAGCAGGGGGACTAGCGGGTTTAGCTCCTACAATGAGCAGTTCTTC

J: TRBJ1-3
D: -
V: TRBV20-1
size: -
CDR3: CSARVAPGNTIYF
DNA: TGCAGTGCTAGAGTGGCCCCTGGAAACACCATATATTTT

J: TRBJ2-5
D: -
V: TRBV3-1
size: -
CDR3: CASSQEEKTQYF
DNA: TGTGCCAGCAGCCAAGAGGAGAAGACCCAGTACTTC

J: TRBJ2-1
D: TRBD2
V: TRBV29-1
size: -
CDR3: CSVVVVGGYNEQFF
DNA: TGCAGCGTAGTAGTAGTGGGGGGGTACAATGAGCAGTTCTTC

J: TRBJ2-5
D: -
V: TRBV7-8
size: -
CDR3: CASSPRSIGTQYF
DNA: TGTGCCAGTTCCCCCCGGAGCATTGGGACCCAGTACTTC

J: TRBJ2-5
D: TRBD1
V: TRBV7-9
size: -
CDR3: CASTFLTGAAETQYF
DNA: TGTGCCAGCACCTTCCTGACAGGGGCGGCCGAGACCCAGTACTTC

J: TRBJ1-5
D: -
V: TRBV3-1
size: -
CDR3: CATELGWIDQPQHF
DNA: TGTGCTACGGAACTGGGGTGGATAGATCAGCCCCAGCATTTT

J: TRBJ2-7
D: -
V: TRBV27
size: few
CDR3: CASSSYEQYF
DNA: TGTGCCAGCAGTTCTTACGAGCAGTACTTC

J: TRBJ2-5
D: TRBD1
V: TRBV27
size: -
CDR3: CASGRELGTAKTNF
DNA: TGTGCCAGCGGGAGAGAGTTGGGGACAGCCAAAACAAACTTC

J: TRBJ2-5
D: TRBD1
V: TRBV4-1
size: -
CDR3: CASSQEGRGWETQYF
DNA: TGCGCCAGCAGCCAAGAGGGCAGGGGGTGGGAGACCCAGTACTTC

J: TRBJ2-7
D: TRBD1
V: TRBV5-7
size: -
CDR3: CASSLSDRGRLEQYF
DNA: TGTGCCAGCAGCTTATCGGACAGGGGGCGCCTCGAGCAGTACTTC

J: TRBJ2-1
D: -
V: TRBV15
size: -
CDR3: CATSRDPSSVAGGDNEQFF
DNA: TGTGCCACCAGCAGAGATCCCTCCTCGGTTGCGGGTGGTGACAATGAGCAGTTCTTC

J: TRBJ2-7
D: -
V: TRBV12-3/TRBV12-4
size: -
CDR3: CASSLWGPSYEQYF
DNA: TGTGCCAGCAGTTTGTGGGGCCCTTCCTACGAGCAGTACTTC

J: TRBJ2-2
D: -
V: TRBV3-1
size: -
CDR3: CASSQRGDWTLGELFF
DNA: TGTGCCAGCAGCCAACGAGGCGACTGGACTTTGGGGGAGCTGTTTTTT

J: TRBJ2-7
D: -
V: TRBV6-2/TRBV6-3
size: -
CDR3: CASRSPEGTSRYEQYF
DNA: TGTGCCAGCAGATCCCCTGAGGGGACCTCACGCTACGAGCAGTACTTC

J: TRBJ2-7
D: -
V: TRBV30
size: -
CDR3: CAWSADSYEQYF
DNA: TGTGCCTGGAGTGCGGACAGCTACGAGCAGTACTTC

J: TRBJ1-4
D: -
V: TRBV3-1
size: -
CDR3: CASSLNEKLFF
DNA: TGTGCCAGCAGCCTTAATGAAAAACTGTTTTTT

J: TRBJ2-1
D: -
V: TRBV30
size: -
CDR3: CAWSAGRASSYNEQFF
DNA: TGTGCCTGGAGTGCGGGCAGGGCAAGCTCCTACAATGAGCAGTTCTTC

J: TRBJ1-5
D: TRBD1
V: TRBV29-1
size: -
CDR3: CSVGGQGGNQPQHF
DNA: TGCAGCGTAGGAGGACAGGGTGGCAATCAGCCCCAGCATTTT

J: TRBJ2-7
D: -
V: TRBV3-1
size: -
CDR3: CASSQVLAGEQYF
DNA: TGTGCCAGCAGCCAAGTCCTGGCGGGCGAGCAGTACTTC

J: TRBJ2-3
D: TRBD1
V: TRBV10-3
size: -
CDR3: CAIRPLPGQGLGPTDTQYF
DNA: TGTGCCATCAGGCCACTCCCGGGACAGGGTTTAGGACCCACAGATACGCAGTATTTT

J: TRBJ2-7
D: TRBD2
V: TRBV10-3
size: -
CDR3: CAISEISGSLHEQYF
DNA: TGTGCCATCAGTGAGATAAGCGGGAGTCTCCACGAGCAGTACTTC

J: TRBJ2-5
D: TRBD1
V: TRBV3-1
size: -
CDR3: CASSPYRGQETQYF
DNA: TGTGCCAGCAGCCCCTACAGGGGGCAGGAGACCCAGTACTTC

J: TRBJ2-1
D: -
V: TRBV20-1
size: -
CDR3: CSARHGEAYNEQFF
DNA: TGCAGTGCTCGTCACGGGGAGGCTTACAATGAGCAGTTCTTC

J: TRBJ2-2
D: TRBD2
V: TRBV19
size: -
CDR3: CASIQREGNTGELFF
DNA: TGTGCCAGTATCCAACGGGAGGGGAACACCGGGGAGCTGTTTTTT

J: TRBJ2-7
D: -
V: TRBV3-1
size: -
CDR3: CASSQDSVRGREQYF
DNA: TGTGCCAGCAGCCAAGATTCGGTGCGGGGGCGCGAGCAGTACTTC

J: TRBJ2-1
D: TRBD2
V: TRBV4-1
size: -
CDR3: CASRPTSGGGNEQFF
DNA: TGCGCCAGCAGACCAACTAGCGGGGGGGGCAATGAGCAGTTCTTC

J: TRBJ2-7
D: -
V: TRBV12-3/TRBV12-4
size: -
CDR3: CASSLQGWSYEQYF
DNA: TGTGCCAGCAGTTTACAGGGATGGTCCTACGAGCAGTACTTC

J: TRBJ1-3
D: -
V: TRBV3-1
size: -
CDR3: CASSQVGGTSGNTIYF
DNA: TGTGCCAGCAGCCAAGTAGGTGGGACCAGCGGAAACACCATATATTTT

J: TRBJ1-2
D: -
V: TRBV28
size: -
CDR3: CASSTREIRGYTF
DNA: TGTGCCAGCAGTACCCGGGAGATCAGGGGCTACACCTTC

J: TRBJ2-2
D: TRBD1
V: TRBV7-2
size: -
CDR3: CASSWDRTNTGELFF
DNA: TGTGCCAGCAGCTGGGACAGGACGAACACCGGGGAGCTGTTTTTT

J: TRBJ2-5
D: TRBD1
V: TRBV12-3/TRBV12-4
size: once
CDR3: CASSRQGRRETQYF
DNA: TGTGCCAGCAGTCGACAGGGGAGGCGGGAGACCCAGTACTTC

J: TRBJ1-5
D: -
V: TRBV2
size: -
CDR3: CASTPEDQGQPQHF
DNA: TGTGCCAGCACGCCGGAAGATCAGGGCCAGCCCCAGCATTTT

J: TRBJ2-5
D: -
V: TRBV7-2
size: -
CDR3: CASSLNSWVPETQYF
DNA: TGTGCCAGCAGCTTAAACTCATGGGTGCCAGAGACCCAGTACTTC

J: TRBJ2-1
D: -
V: TRBV20-1
size: -
CDR3: CSAPTYNEQFF
DNA: TGCAGTGCGCCAACTTACAATGAGCAGTTCTTC

J: TRBJ1-4
D: -
V: TRBV12-3/TRBV12-4
size: -
CDR3: CASSHHREFNEKLFF
DNA: TGTGCCAGCAGTCACCACAGGGAGTTTAATGAAAAACTGTTTTTT